The 30 T cell receptor beta chains listed next were all sequenced from one sample in a study of metastatic and nonmetastatic thyroid tumors. Every patient was untreated before thyroid surgery. TCRdb re-clonotyped the PCR reads through MiXCR. The sample gives about 26,000 clones, roughly 24% of which show up once; approximately 6% is in the top ten. What was sequenced was blood. The receptors were gathered from a female donor with papillary thyroid cancer or a benign thyroid nodule (not recorded which). Some clones in this sample may be carry-over from other donors' samples.

The chain combines TRBV28 with TRBJ2-3, with 7 bases lining up with TRBD2. Trimming at V came to 3 bases and at J to 4 bases, leaving 10 bases not matched to a gene. The CDR3 loop spans 16 amino acids. CDR1 is MDHEN and CDR2 is SYDVKM in the germline V gene. This CDR3 is CASSLEAGRGPDTQYF. Here the CDR3 DNA reads TGTGCCAGCAGTTTGGAAGCGGGGCGGGGCCCAGATACGCAGTATTTT.

V and J are TRBV19 and TRBJ2-3; 9 bases are shared with TRBD2. Germline CDR1 and CDR2: LNHDA and SQIVND (reference sequence). This CDR3 comprises 18 residues. V lost 3 bases and J lost 1; bases outside the gene matches: 11. The CDR3 region has the DNA TGTGCCAGTAGTATGGGGCGGGAGGGCCTTCGGGGCACAGATACGCAGTATTTT. Protein product: CASSMGREGLRGTDTQYF.

J is TRBJ2-7 and V is TRBV28, with D tentatively TRBD1 (7 bases). The CDR3 runs to 14 residues. CDR1 is MDHEN, CDR2 SYDVKM, per germline. V lost 3 bases and J 3 bases, leaving 12 bases between the germline ends. CDR3 residues: CASSLRQGGYEQYF. The CDR3 bases are TGTGCCAGCAGTTTGAGGCAGGGGGGCTACGAGCAGTACTTC.

As concerns this clone: The sample has other DNA sequences that encode this CDR3 too. This rearrangement joins TRBV6-1 to TRBJ2-7; the D call may be TRBD1 or TRBD2 (5 bases each). This CDR3 region has 16 residues. With 4 bases removed from V and 4 bases from J, the gap between germline ends came to 20 bases. Germline V gene data show CDR1 as MNHNS and CDR2 as SASEGT. This CDR3 is CASSADGTAGPYEQYF. CDR3 DNA sequence: TGTGCCAGCAGTGCTGACGGGACCGCCGGACCTTACGAGCAGTACTTC.

This clone has only a few counts. The chain employs TRBV6-1 and TRBJ2-7; D might be TRBD2 (7 bases). This CDR3 region has 14 residues. Germline CDR1 MNHNS, CDR2 SASEGT. V lost 7 bases and J 5 bases, leaving 18 bases between the germline ends. This CDR3 is CASKYYREGNEQYV. CDR3 nucleotide sequence: TGTGCCAGCAAATATTACAGGGAGGGCAACGAGCAGTACGTC.

The chain is built from TRBV20-1 and TRBJ2-1; TRBD2 is a possible D gene (6 bases). Per germline, CDR1 DFQATT and CDR2 SNEGSKA (reference sequence). This CDR3 comprises 15 residues. The V gene lost 3 bases and the J gene lost 7 bases, with 19 bases spanning the gap. CDR3 DNA: TGCAGTGCTAGGGCTAGCGTGGTCTACTATAATGAGCAGTTCTTC. It is translated as CSARASVVYYNEQFF.

This chain uses TRBV6-1 with TRBJ1-2; D possibly corresponds to TRBD1 (6 bases). Germline-derived CDR1 and CDR2 are MNHNS and SASEGT. V was clipped by 1 base and J by 4 bases, with 10 bases between them. This CDR3 is built from 14 residues. CDR3 protein: CASSEEQGGYGYTF. CDR3 nucleotide sequence: TGTGCCAGCAGTGAAGAACAGGGCGGCTATGGCTACACCTTC.

Of note for this clone: A read error may produce the germline difference seen at one junction end. This CDR3 is also generated by other DNA sequences in the sample. The chain has TRBV6-4 and TRBJ2-2; D gene uncertain. The CDR3 totals 15 residues. Germline V gives CDR1 MRHNA, CDR2 SNTAGT. The CDR3 DNA sequence: TGTGCCAGCAGTGAGGGCCCGGACCGTACCGTGGAGCTGTTTTTT. It translates to CASSEGPDRTVELFF.

The chain is built from TRBV11-3 and TRBJ1-6, with a tentative D call TRBD1 (5 bases). Germline CDR1 SGHNT, CDR2 YENEEA. V lost 0 bases, J lost 9 bases, and 15 bases lay in between. This CDR3 comprises 16 residues. The CDR3 DNA follows: TGTGCCAGCAGCTTAGATGCAGGGAAAAGGGCTTCACCCCTCCACTTT. This encodes CASSLDAGKRASPLHF.

The table lists this clone with a few counts. The V gene is TRBV12-3 or TRBV12-4, the J gene TRBJ2-3, with 9 nucleotides matching TRBD2. V gave up 3 bases and J gave up 1 base; unmatched junction bases: 2. The CDR3 totals 15 residues. In DNA, the CDR3 is TGTGCCAGCAGTTTGGCTAGCGGGGGCACAGATACGCAGTATTTT. This translates into CASSLASGGTDTQYF.

This clone was detected a few times. The chain is built from TRBV11-2 and TRBJ2-7; no definite D call. V shed 5 bases and J shed 8 bases, with 13 bases lying between them. The CDR3 runs 12 residues. Looked up from germline, CDR1 is SGHAT and CDR2 is FQNNGV. DNA for the CDR3: TGTGCCAGCAGCCTCGTCGGTGCCCAGCAGTACTTC. As protein: CASSLVGAQQYF.

This clone was counted only a few times. This chain connects TRBV6-5 to TRBJ1-1; D gene ambiguous. Germline CDR1 reads MNHEY; CDR2 reads SVGAGI. The length of the CDR3 is 12 residues. The V end was cut by 2 bases, the J end by 5 bases, with 6 bases between. The DNA for the CDR3 is TGTGCCAGCAGTTACGATCGGACTGAAGCTTTCTTT. Translating gives CASSYDRTEAFF.

This clone rates as medium-sized. The chain combines TRBV5-1 with TRBJ2-1; 7 bases align to TRBD2. The germline gives CDR1 SGHRS, CDR2 YFSETQ. J was trimmed by 4 bases and V by 0 bases; bases with no gene match: 1. CDR3 size: 14 residues. In DNA form, the CDR3 reads TGCGCCAGCAGCTTGGCTAGCGGTTACAATGAGCAGTTCTTC. The encoded protein is CASSLASGYNEQFF.

The sample holds a few counts of this clone. This rearrangement joins TRBV9 to TRBJ2-1, with a possible D match to TRBD2 (5 bases). V lost 5 bases, J lost 5 bases, and 17 bases lay in between. The germline V gene has CDR1 SGDLS and CDR2 YYNGEE. The CDR3 is 15 amino acids. The CDR3 nucleotides are TGTGCCAGCAGTGAGGGCCTCCTAATTAACAATGAGCAGTTCTTC. It encodes CASSEGLLINNEQFF.

This clone was recorded many times. The V gene is TRBV3-1, the J gene TRBJ1-2; 9 nucleotides line up with TRBD1. The length of the CDR3 is 15 residues. V lost 7 bases and J lost 6; bases outside the gene matches: 12. In germline, CDR1 is LGHDT, CDR2 YNNKEL (reference sequence). CDR3 region: CASKNRDRDQHGYTF. CDR3 sequence (DNA): TGTGCCAGCAAGAATAGGGACAGGGATCAACATGGCTACACCTTC.

The chain employs TRBV7-9 and TRBJ2-5, with D possibly being TRBD1 (6 bases). The CDR3 totals 14 residues. CDR1 and CDR2 from the germline V gene are SEHNR and FQNEAQ (reference sequence). Trimming left V 2 bases short and J 8 bases short, with 15 bases between. The CDR3 bases are TGTGCCAGCAGCTTATCAGGCAGGGGAGATACCCAGTACTTC. Amino acid sequence: CASSLSGRGDTQYF.

This clone was picked up a small number of times. This chain links TRBV6-1 with TRBJ2-7; no reliable D call. There are 12 residues in the CDR3. V was trimmed by 9 bases and J by 9 bases, leaving 18 bases between them. CDR1 is MNHNS and CDR2 is SASEGT in the germline V gene. CDR3 residues: CARAGPYGRQYV. In nucleotides, the CDR3 is TGTGCCAGAGCTGGCCCCTACGGGCGGCAGTACGTC.

By its share, this clone is medium-sized. CDR3 coding DNA: TGTGCCAGCAGGTCCGGGGTCAGGGGGCCTTTCACTGAAGCTTTCTTT. It yields the protein CASRSGVRGPFTEAFF. The V call is TRBV6-2 or TRBV6-3, the J call TRBJ1-1; 8 bases agree with TRBD1. V shed 6 bases, J shed 4 bases, and the junction held 13 bases outside the gene matches. The CDR3 sequence is 16 residues long. Per germline, CDR1 MNHEY and CDR2 SVGEGT.

V usage is TRBV30 and J usage is TRBJ1-6, with no clear D. Germline V gene lookup returns CDR1 GTSNPN and CDR2 SVGIG (reference sequence). The V and J ends lost 4 bases and 6 bases respectively, with 13 bases between them. The CDR3 totals 14 residues. CDR3 loop: CAWIPNRGNSPLHF. CDR3 coding DNA: TGTGCCTGGATCCCAAATCGGGGTAATTCACCCCTCCACTTT.

This clone was seen a few times. The CDR3 sequence is CASSSPHGGTEAFF. CDR3 DNA: TGTGCCAGCAGTTCACCTCATGGCGGAACTGAAGCTTTCTTT. The V and J genes are TRBV12-3 or TRBV12-4 and TRBJ1-1; D is unclear. Trimming left V 4 bases short and J 5 bases short, with 14 bases between. The CDR3 runs to 14 residues.

The V call is TRBV2, the J call TRBJ2-7; TRBD1 matches at 7 bases. J gave up 8 bases and V 0 bases, and 13 bases lay outside the gene matches. The CDR3 contains 16 residues. CDR1 and CDR2 (germline): SNHLY, FYNNEI. CDR3 loop: CASSEAVYRGLGQQYF. Here the CDR3 DNA reads TGTGCCAGCAGTGAAGCGGTTTACAGGGGCTTAGGGCAGCAGTACTTC.

This clone turned up a few times. The rearrangement uses TRBV6-1 and TRBJ2-7; 9 nucleotides line up with TRBD1. CDR1 is MNHNS and CDR2 is SASEGT in the germline V gene. The CDR3 extends over 14 amino acids. Losses at the gene ends were 6 bases for V and 3 bases for J; bases not matched to a gene: 6. CDR3 sequence reads: CASRAGTGRYEQYF. The CDR3 coding sequence is TGTGCCAGCAGAGCCGGGACAGGGCGCTACGAGCAGTACTTC.

This clone was counted many times. The chain joins TRBV4-2 to TRBJ2-5; D is perhaps TRBD1 (6 bases). CDR3 length: 14 residues. V was clipped by 4 bases and J by 2 bases, with 11 bases between them. The germline gives CDR1 LGHNA, CDR2 YNFKEQ. As DNA, the CDR3 is TGTGCCAGCAGCCCACAGGGTGGACAAGAGACCCAGTACTTC. This gives the protein CASSPQGGQETQYF.

There are a few counts of this clone. The chain has TRBV4-1 and TRBJ2-3, with D maybe TRBD1 (6 bases). The CDR3 is made up of 15 amino acids. V was clipped by 2 bases and J by 6 bases, with 15 bases between them. Germline V gene lookup returns CDR1 MGHRA and CDR2 YSYEKL. Written as DNA, the CDR3 is TGCGCCAGCAGCCAAAGACAGGCGACGGGGGATACGCAGTATTTT. Protein product: CASSQRQATGDTQYF.

This clone was seen many times. The CDR3 protein is CASSLTGGGQPQHF. CDR3 in DNA: TGTGCCAGCTCCCTAACAGGGGGCGGTCAGCCCCAGCATTTT. The rearrangement links TRBV18 to TRBJ1-5; 9 bases fit TRBD1. In germline, CDR1 is KGHSH, CDR2 LQKENI. The length of the CDR3 is 14 residues. The J segment lost 6 bases and the V segment lost 6 bases, leaving 6 bases of the junction unmatched.

The chain employs TRBV19 and TRBJ1-5; 8 bases align to TRBD1. The CDR3 length is 16 residues. Germline V gene lookup returns CDR1 LNHDA and CDR2 SQIVND (reference sequence). Trimming at V came to 9 bases and at J to 4 bases, leaving 14 bases not matched to a gene. CDR3 sequence: CARPTGGYTRNQPQHF. The CDR3 region has the DNA TGTGCCAGACCCACAGGGGGGTATACGAGAAATCAGCCCCAGCATTTT.

This clone is medium-sized in the sample. The rearrangement links TRBV6-1 to TRBJ1-5; 8 bases agree with TRBD1. Germline lookup yields CDR1 MNHNS and CDR2 SASEGT. After removal of 4 bases from V and 7 bases from J, the junction contained 0 bases not matched to a gene. The CDR3 has 12 amino acids. The CDR3 DNA follows: TGTGCCAGCAGTGGACAGGGGCAGCCCCAGCATTTT. Amino acid sequence: CASSGQGQPQHF.

By proportion, this clone is medium-sized. The chain couples TRBV19 to TRBJ1-3; D not certain. The V gene's germline CDR1 is LNHDA and CDR2 SQIVND (reference sequence). Trimming took 5 bases from V and 4 from J, leaving 9 bases between them. There are 13 residues in the CDR3. CDR3 bases: TGTGCCAGTAGTCCATGGAGGGGAAACACCATATATTTT. Protein sequence: CASSPWRGNTIYF. The full variable domain, completed using reference TRBV19 and TRBJ1-3, is DGGITQSPKYLFRKEGQNVTLSCEQNLNHDAMYWYRQDPGQGLRLIYYSQIVNDFQKGDIAEGYSVSREKKESFPLTVTSAQKNPTAFYLCASSPWRGNTIYFGEGSWLTVV.

This clone was seen many times. The rearrangement links TRBV7-2 to TRBJ2-2, with a tentative D call TRBD2 (5 bases). V was trimmed by 4 bases and J by 6 bases, leaving 12 bases between them. This CDR3 is built from 14 residues. Per the germline V gene, CDR1 is SGHTA and CDR2 is FQGNSA. As DNA, the CDR3 is TGTGCCAGCAGCTCCCCACTAGTTTCCGGGGAGCTGTTTTTT. Its translation is CASSSPLVSGELFF.

This clone ranks as medium-sized. V is TRBV6-1 and J is TRBJ1-1; tentative D call: TRBD1 (5 bases). CDR3 length equals 14 residues. The germline V gene encodes CDR1 MNHNS and CDR2 SASEGT. The ends were cut back, 6 bases at V and 1 base at J, with 12 bases in the middle. The DNA for the CDR3 is TGTGCCAGCAGAACCCCCGGGGGGAACACTGAAGCTTTCTTT. Translating it yields CASRTPGGNTEAFF.